This record concerns one T cell receptor beta chain sequence. Antigen specificity is unknown. Trimming removed 4 bases at V and 3 bases at J, with 19 bases between. The CDR3 covers 17 residues. Germline V gives CDR1 SNHLY, CDR2 FYNNEI. The sample originates from a study of T cell repertoires in cytomegalovirus infection. MiXCR, run by TCRdb on the reads, gives a single entry per CDR3 protein. The table lists roughly 730,000 distinct CDR3 sequences, roughly 33% of them singletons. This material consisted of cultured PBMCs, taken from culture after CMV antigen stimulation. The source is a human donor in good health (CMV status not recorded). Some clones in this sample may be carry-over from other donors' samples. V usage is TRBV2 and J usage is TRBJ1-5; a possible D gene is TRBD1 (5 bases). DNA for the CDR3: TGTGCCAGCAGTGCTAAGGGGAATACTATGATCAATCAGCCCCAGCATTTT. Its protein product is CASSAKGNTMINQPQHF. The full variable domain, rest sourced from reference TRBV2 and TRBJ1-5, is EPEVTQTPSHQVTQMGQEVILRCVPISNHLYFYWYRQILGQKVEFLVSFYNNEISEKSEIFDDQFSVERPDGSNFTLKIRSTKLEDSAMYFCASSAKGNTMINQPQHFGDGTRLSIL.